Described below is a single TCR beta chain sequence and its context. Its antigen is unidentified. These data are taken from a study of T cell responses to AZD1222 COVID-19 vaccine. Broader study findings: The donor group comprised mostly white British people and more females; the analysis possibly underestimated clonal diversity.

Data came from immunoSEQ multiplex PCR; TCRdb stores just in-frame clones and leaves some out. The sample contains 100,000 to 120,000 clones, about 88% of which appear only once. This receptor was identified in an adult in good health. The input for sequencing was peripheral blood, taken on day 0 of AZD1222 vaccination.

Here the CDR3 DNA reads TGTGCCAGCGGATTATATCAGGGAGGGATGGAAGCTTTCTTT. It is translated as CASGLYQGGMEAFF. The rearrangement uses TRBV28 and TRBJ1-1; a possible D gene is TRBD1 (5 bases). CDR1 and CDR2 (germline): MDHEN, SYDVKM. The V and J ends lost 8 bases and 8 bases respectively, with 21 bases between them. CDR3 length: 14 amino acids.